The source of this T cell receptor (beta chain) is a study of regulatory T cells in long-lasting Graves disease. The authors built TCR beta libraries using iRepertoire HTBI primers and Arm-PCR of CDR3 regions. In TCRdb, the multiplex PCR reads were re-called with MiXCR into one record per CDR3 protein. The sample holds 350,000 to 450,000 distinct CDR3 sequences; about 12% are singletons and the top ten take about 19%. Time point in this sample: newly diagnosed GD, antithyroid drugs for less than 3 months. RNA extracted from PBMCs served as the sequencing template. This CDR3 region has 10 residues. Germline-derived CDR1 and CDR2 are SGHRS and YFSETQ. The study, taken as a whole, reports: When disease was persistent, TRBV28, TRBJ1-2 and TRBJ2-5 were the favored segments.

On this clonotype: Its target is not known. The junction shows a germline mismatch at one end, possibly a read error.

The data also belong to a second study, concerning T cells in Graves' hyperthyroidism and ophthalmopathy. That study adds: HTBI primers were used for first-round RT-PCR of the TCR CDR3. Ophthalmopathy could be told apart from stable hyperthyroidism with a 13 V-J model.

V and J are TRBV5-1 and TRBJ1-1, with 9 nucleotides matching TRBD1. The sample consisted of peripheral blood mononuclear cells (PBMCs), taken at new diagnosis, from a patient treated with antithyroid drugs. This receptor was obtained from a woman between 18 and 29 years old with Graves disease. CDR3 amino acids: CASSLSTGGF. Written as DNA, the CDR3 is TGCGCCAGCAGCCTCTCGACAGGGGGCTTT.